This is a list of T cell receptor beta chains from one sample in a study of beta chain features in type 1 diabetes. TCRdb's table, derived via immunoSEQ multiplex PCR, lists solely in-frame clones and lacks some. The table includes over 700,000 clones, 15% to 20% detected once. Specimen: naive CD4+ T cells from blood. The receptor set was obtained from a woman in her late teens or twenties in good health. Both conserved end residues are trimmed from each CDR3. D genes are given only for firm matches.

J gene,D gene,V gene,CDR3 length,CDR3 protein
TRBJ1-5,NA,TRBV7-2,14,ASSLAGIMSNQPQH
TRBJ2-3,TRBD2,TRBV19,15,ASSPWGSGSGTDTQY
TRBJ2-2,NA,TRBV28,16,ASSTRLWPGARNGELF
TRBJ2-5,TRBD2,TRBV29-1,10,SGGGDQETQY
TRBJ2-3,TRBD2,TRBV6-5,13,ASSYGRLATDTQY
TRBJ2-3,NA,TRBV7-9,12,ASSSRGGTDTQY
TRBJ1-3,NA,TRBV19,10,ASQPSGNTIY
TRBJ2-1,NA,TRBV27,9,ASSHGGEQF
TRBJ2-3,NA,TRBV10-3,12,AISATSSTDTQY
TRBJ2-1,TRBD1,TRBV25-1,11,ASSGMTGGRQF
TRBJ2-5,NA,TRBV6-5,11,ASSYPRAETQY
TRBJ1-2,NA,TRBV7-9,14,ASSDSRASRDYGYT
TRBJ2-6,NA,TRBV27,12,ASSSLSGANVLT
TRBJ2-1,NA,TRBV6-1,13,ASSELGGWLDEQF
TRBJ2-2,NA,TRBV19,14,ASSIIPQGGTVELF
TRBJ2-2,NA,TRBV6-5,12,ASRGWLGTGELF
TRBJ2-1,NA,TRBV7-2,13,ASSLAYGGSNEQF
TRBJ2-3,TRBD2,TRBV7-9,13,ASRRGGRWTDTQY
TRBJ2-7,TRBD1,TRBV28,15,ASSLWFSEGGGHEQY
TRBJ1-5,NA,TRBV7-2,11,ASSLTEGQPQH
TRBJ1-1,NA,TRBV4-3,11,ASSQENRAEAF
TRBJ2-6,NA,TRBV10-3,16,AIRIDQGHLSGANVLT
TRBJ2-5,NA,TRBV4-3,11,ASSQGPRETQY
TRBJ2-7,NA,TRBV28,14,ASSPPFRVNSYEQY
TRBJ2-7,TRBD2,TRBV11-2,14,ASSSSSGRVPYEQY
TRBJ1-5,TRBD1,TRBV2,12,ASSGTGGSQPQH
TRBJ2-7,TRBD1,TRBV28,15,ASSFLVWTGGWNEQY
TRBJ2-3,TRBD1,TRBV7-2,13,ASSPTGQNTDTQY
TRBJ2-1,TRBD2,TRBV6-5,12,ASSYSGSRNEQF
TRBJ2-6,NA,TRBV7-9,16,ASSLPGQGTAGANVLT
TRBJ2-7,NA,TRBV27,13,ASSLVTGLSYEQY
TRBJ1-4,NA,TRBV7-9,12,ASSLGDSNEKLF
TRBJ1-2,NA,TRBV4-2,13,ASSQEIGTVYGYT
TRBJ2-1,NA,TRBV6-6,13,ASSYPGSSYNEQF
TRBJ1-1,TRBD1,TRBV2,11,ASSQTGDTEAF
TRBJ2-1,NA,TRBV5-1,10,ASSPYYNEQF
TRBJ1-2,NA,TRBV15,11,ATSRSPISGYT
TRBJ1-4,NA,TRBV7-9,14,ASSLEPTGRIEKLF
TRBJ1-2,TRBD1,TRBV14,11,ASSYRGSYGYT
TRBJ2-3,NA,TRBV5-1,12,ASSLSGSTDTQY
TRBJ2-7,NA,TRBV20-1,9,SARGADEQY
TRBJ2-5,NA,TRBV5-1,11,ASSFTMGETQY
TRBJ2-3,NA,TRBV11-3,10,ASSFRPDTQY
TRBJ2-1,NA,TRBV18,10,ASSADYNEQF
TRBJ1-3,NA,TRBV6-6,13,ASRRQLTSGNTIY
TRBJ1-2,NA,TRBV7-2,11,ASSLGANYGYT
TRBJ1-2,NA,TRBV14,11,ASSQSLTYGYT
TRBJ2-3,NA,TRBV6-5,11,ASSQEHGGTQY
TRBJ1-1,NA,TRBV18,12,ASSPIDGGTEAF
TRBJ2-1,TRBD2,TRBV11-1,11,ASTELWGGEQF
TRBJ2-5,NA,TRBV20-1,9,SAIGRETQY
TRBJ2-1,TRBD2,TRBV29-1,12,SSIVGRAYNEQF